This T cell receptor (beta chain) was captured by sequencing in a study of human T cells and chemical hapten exposure. As for the study in general: The sensitizing agent was 2% DPC, placed on roughly 2 cm by roughly 2 cm of upper inner arm skin.

Stated time point: patch test 1, 2 weeks after DPC sensitization. This sample's treatment: therapeutic diphenylcyclopropenone sensitization with weekly scalp DPC. It was unfractionated whole blood from which total RNA was extracted. The V and J ends lost 8 bases and 1 base, in that order; junction bases with no gene match: 15. Germline CDR1 and CDR2: MNHEY and SMNVEV (reference sequence). The CDR3 is 18 residues long. This clonotype was seen more than once but under ten times. MiXCR, applied by TCRdb to the RACE reads, yields one record per CDR3 protein. The top ten clones hold 8% to 9% of a sample with 300,000 to 350,000 distinct CDR3 sequences, around 7% of them seen once.

The sequenced sample was whole blood, obtained in connection with sensitization to the hapten diphenylcyclopropenone (DPC). This TCR was sampled from a woman aged 18 to 35 with alopecia areata. Some clones in this sample may be carry-over from other donors' samples. The V and J genes are TRBV27 and TRBJ2-4, with 9 positions matching TRBD1. CDR3 coding DNA: TGTGCCAGCTTGACGGGACAGGGATTAGTGGTGGCCAAAAACATTCAGTACTTC. Translated: CASLTGQGLVVAKNIQYF.